This TCR beta chain was recorded in a study of chemoradiotherapy in HPV16-positive cancers. Study context: Functional T-cell assays on two HPV16-positive patients' cells defined candidate HPV-specific clones and common TCR motifs. Study-wide points: Non-HPV-specific T cells did not expand in tumors during treatment, whereas candidate HPV-specific clones and E7-related motifs did. HPV-specific T cells were functionally defined from only a couple of HPV16-positive patients. For HPV16-positive patients, expanding HPV-responsive T cells associated with longer recurrence-free survival.

Germline V gene sequence: CDR1 MRHNA, CDR2 SNTAGT. The CDR3 totals 15 residues. Unmatched junction bases numbered 5, after V lost 5 bases and J lost 6 bases. Clones were read by immunoSEQ multiplex PCR, and TCRdb kept only the in-frame ones, dropping some. The table shows roughly 5,800 clones, with 70% to 75% occurring only once. This clone was picked up one time. Its antigen is still unknown. J is TRBJ2-3 and V is TRBV6-4, with TRBD2 identical over 13 bases. This receptor was identified in a human donor with HPV-associated anogenital cancer. Sampling was carried out from a patient who underwent chemoradiotherapy. CDR3 DNA sequence: TGTGCCAGCAGTCCACTAGCGGGGGGGCCCGATACGCAGTATTTT. Its protein product is CASSPLAGGPDTQYF.